This TCR beta chain derives from a study of T cell responses to AZD1222 COVID-19 vaccine. Study outcomes and limitations: Unmutated variant regions reportedly attract nearly half of all spike-specific TCRs. Spike-spanning, vaccine-associated CD4 TCRs were dominant at 160-218 and 743-854. Clonal diversity may have been underestimated, and the donors were mostly white British, with more females than males. Baseline antibody screening turned up just six seropositive AZD1222 recipients.

Concerning this clone itself: Its cognate antigen is unknown.

The CDR3 length is 14 residues. Trimming shortened V by 5 bases and J by 7 bases, and 15 bases separated the two germline ends. Germline values: CDR1 MNHEY, CDR2 SVGAGI. Clones were sequenced by immunoSEQ multiplex PCR, and TCRdb holds only the in-frame ones, with some missing. The table lists under 100,000 clones, 90% of them singletons. This TCR came from an adult in good health. Here the sequenced sample was peripheral blood, taken on day 0 of AZD1222 vaccination. The rearrangement joins TRBV6-5 to TRBJ2-1; D is ambiguous. This CDR3 is CASSLVARANEQFF. CDR3 in DNA: TGTGCCAGCAGTCTAGTAGCCCGAGCAAATGAGCAGTTCTTC.